The following is a T cell receptor (beta chain) sequence with its context. The record originates from a study of control samples from healthy donors and cancer patients. Assay: immunoSEQ multiplex PCR; the TCRdb copy retains only in-frame clones and omits some. The repertoire holds 30,000 to 40,000 clones, with around 83% as singletons. Trimming cost V 4 bases and J 4 bases; bases outside gene matches: 14. The germline gives CDR1 LGHNA, CDR2 YSLEER. The CDR3 spans 18 residues. The J gene is TRBJ2-3, the V gene TRBV4-3, with TRBD1 matching over 10 bases. Material for sequencing was PBMCs. The clonotype comes from a woman in her fifties or sixties with lung cancer. The DNA for the CDR3 is TGCGCCAGCAGCCCCGGGACAGGGGAAGCGATCCTCTCAGATACGCAGTATTTT. Amino acid sequence: CASSPGTGEAILSDTQYF.